This T cell receptor (beta chain) was documented in a study of blood T cell repertoires in COVID-19. Study background: From T cells, B-cell-depleted T cells, or PBMCs came the material, which was cDNA or gDNA.

This CDR3 is built from 15 residues. Germline V gene data show CDR1 as MDHEN and CDR2 as SYDVKM. V was trimmed by 5 bases and J by 7 bases, leaving 20 bases between them. Assay used: immunoSEQ multiplex PCR; TCRdb lists only in-frame clones, some missing. The sample includes 150,000 to 200,000 clones, 86% of them seen just once. The TCR was taken from a man in his 70s with active or convalescent COVID-19. The sequenced material came from peripheral blood. The J gene is TRBJ1-2, the V gene TRBV28; weak D call: TRBD1 (6 bases). This chain's CDR3 is CASSPPGTPLFGYTF. The CDR3 DNA follows: TGTGCCAGCAGTCCGCCCGGGACACCCCTTTTTGGCTACACCTTC.